Below are 26 T cell receptor beta chains sequenced from a single sample in a study of long-term antiretroviral therapy in people with HIV. At survey level, the immunoSEQ assay was run in its v3.0 version. Sequenced by immunoSEQ multiplex PCR; TCRdb stores in-frame clones only, minus some. The data contain around 36,000 clones, approximately 75% of them seen just once; the ten biggest clones take up under 4%. The source material was unsorted PBMCs, sampled 3 years after starting antiretroviral therapy. The receptors here all came from a man aged 45 to 65 with HIV.

Only one count was recorded for this clone. The chain links TRBV5-6 to TRBJ2-5, with TRBD2 matching 7 bases. Germline V gene sequence: CDR1 SGHDT, CDR2 YYEEEE. CDR3 length equals 13 residues. V trimming: 4 bases; J trimming: 6 bases; junction bases outside the gene matches: 6. The DNA of the CDR3 is TGTGCCAGCAGCCCCGGGGAGGGCAAGACCCAGTACTTC. This encodes CASSPGEGKTQYF.

The gene calls are TRBV5-1 and TRBJ2-4, with D tentatively TRBD1 (6 bases). Germline-derived CDR1 and CDR2 are SGHRS and YFSETQ. The CDR3 runs to 17 residues. Between the trimmed V and J ends, which lost 4 bases and 1 base, there was a span of 18 bases. The CDR3 loop reads CASSLPRGGGAKNIQYF. For the CDR3, the DNA is TGCGCCAGCAGCCTCCCTAGAGGGGGTGGTGCCAAAAACATTCAGTACTTC.

The CDR3 region is CASSLGTYYNEQFF. CDR3 coding DNA: TGCGCCAGCAGCTTGGGGACTTATTACAATGAGCAGTTCTTC. V is TRBV5-1 and J is TRBJ2-1; TRBD2 might be the D (5 bases). This CDR3 is 14 amino acids long. V shed 0 bases and J shed 4 bases, with 8 bases lying between them. Germline V lookup: CDR1 SGHRS, CDR2 YFSETQ.

The chain has TRBV5-1 and TRBJ2-5; TRBD1 or TRBD2 may be the D gene (5 bases each). Germline V CDR1 and CDR2: SGHRS, YFSETQ. This CDR3 comprises 14 residues. The V end lost 6 bases, the J end lost 2 bases, and 14 bases lay between the germline ends. The CDR3 sequence is CASMSGTLQETQYF. CDR3 sequence (DNA): TGCGCCAGCATGTCCGGGACCCTTCAAGAGACCCAGTACTTC. Complete variable domain (other parts from reference TRBV5-1 and TRBJ2-5): KAGVTQTPRYLIKTRGQQVTLSCSPISGHRSVSWYQQTPGQGLQFLFEYFSETQRNKGNFPGRFSGRQFSNSRSEMNVSTLELGDSALYLCASMSGTLQETQYFGPGTRLLVL.

This clone appeared a few times. The DNA of the CDR3 is TGTGCCAGCAGCTTAGGTATGGGAACTGAAGCTTTCTTT. As protein: CASSLGMGTEAFF. The chain couples TRBV7-6 to TRBJ1-1; no firm D call. With 1 base removed from V and 5 bases from J, the gap between germline ends came to 8 bases. The CDR3 spans 13 residues. Germline assignment: CDR1 SGHVS and CDR2 FNYEAQ.

The rearrangement joins TRBV7-9 to TRBJ2-1; 9 bases match TRBD1. J lost 15 bases, V lost 5 bases, and 8 bases had no gene match. The CDR3 is 12 amino acids. Germline values: CDR1 SEHNR, CDR2 FQNEAQ (reference sequence). The CDR3 DNA follows: TGTGCCAGCAGCCACGCACAGGGGGCTACGTTCTTC. This codes for CASSHAQGATFF.

This chain uses TRBV27 with TRBJ2-5; perhaps TRBD1 as D (6 bases). Looked up from germline, CDR1 is MNHEY and CDR2 is SMNVEV (reference sequence). This CDR3 contains 16 residues. V gave up 2 bases and J gave up 2 bases, with 15 bases separating them. CDR3 protein: CASSLRLGTRQETQYF. In DNA, the CDR3 is TGTGCCAGCAGTTTAAGGTTGGGGACACGACAAGAGACCCAGTACTTC.

This clone was detected a few times. V usage is TRBV9 and J usage is TRBJ1-2; weak D call: TRBD1 (5 bases). The CDR3 sequence is 15 residues long. V was pared by 0 bases and J by 8 bases, with 17 bases between. Germline loops: CDR1 SGDLS, CDR2 YYNGEE. The CDR3 here is CASSVDWQGDGGYTF. CDR3 nucleotide sequence: TGTGCCAGCAGCGTAGATTGGCAGGGTGATGGAGGCTACACCTTC.

CDR3 loop: CASSPLQGKSGNEQFF. The CDR3 nucleotides are TGTGCCAGCTCACCACTCCAGGGGAAATCGGGCAATGAGCAGTTCTTC. The chain employs TRBV18 and TRBJ2-1, with D possibly being TRBD1 (6 bases). This CDR3 has 16 amino acids. CDR1 is KGHSH and CDR2 is LQKENI in the germline V gene. Between the trimmed V and J ends, which lost 1 base and 6 bases, there was a span of 16 bases.

CDR3 amino acids: CASSIRPGRSSNQPQHF. The CDR3 DNA reads as TGTGCCAGTAGTATTCGTCCGGGACGGTCAAGCAATCAGCCCCAGCATTTT. The J gene is TRBJ1-5, the V gene TRBV19; D is perhaps TRBD1 (5 bases). The germline V gene has CDR1 LNHDA and CDR2 SQIVND (reference sequence). The V and J ends lost 3 bases and 1 base respectively, with 16 bases between them. The CDR3 consists of 17 residues. The variable domain in full, completed from reference TRBV19 and TRBJ1-5, reads DGGITQSPKYLFRKEGQNVTLSCEQNLNHDAMYWYRQDPGQGLRLIYYSQIVNDFQKGDIAEGYSVSREKKESFPLTVTSAQKNPTAFYLCASSIRPGRSSNQPQHFGDGTRLSIL.

This clone has only one observation. J is TRBJ2-1 and V is TRBV28, with D perhaps matching TRBD1 (5 bases). Deletions cut 7 bases from V and 0 bases from J, with 16 bases between. Germline CDR1 is MDHEN and CDR2 is SYDVKM. This CDR3 contains 16 residues. The CDR3 nucleotides read TGTGCCAGCAAGGTTGGGCGACAGCGCTCCTACAATGAGCAGTTCTTC. This gives the protein CASKVGRQRSYNEQFF.

The rearrangement joins TRBV9 to TRBJ1-3; possibly TRBD1 for D (6 bases). This CDR3 has 14 amino acids. V dropped 0 bases and J dropped 10 bases, with 14 bases sitting between them. Germline V CDR1 and CDR2: SGDLS, YYNGEE. CDR3 region: CASSVGSQGKTIYF. DNA for the CDR3: TGTGCCAGCAGCGTAGGGAGTCAGGGGAAGACCATATATTTT.

The table lists this clone with a few counts. The V gene is TRBV30, the J gene TRBJ1-5; TRBD1 is a possible D gene (5 bases). This CDR3 has 15 residues. Germline V gene data show CDR1 as GTSNPN and CDR2 as SVGIG (reference sequence). Trimming left V 3 bases short and J 7 bases short, with 19 bases between. CDR3 loop: CAWRGVGGAYQPQHF. The CDR3 nucleotides are TGTGCCTGGAGAGGTGTGGGAGGGGCCTACCAGCCCCAGCATTTT.

V and J are TRBV6-5 and TRBJ1-5; tentative D call: TRBD1 (5 bases). The CDR3 spans 14 residues. Trimming shortened V by 4 bases and J by 3 bases, and 10 bases separated the two germline ends. Germline-derived CDR1 and CDR2 are MNHEY and SVGAGI. The CDR3 protein is CASSSTGTNQPQHF. CDR3 in DNA: TGTGCCAGCAGTTCCACAGGTACCAATCAGCCCCAGCATTTT.

V is TRBV9 and J is TRBJ1-5; D is uncertain. This CDR3 has 16 amino acids. Germline V gives CDR1 SGDLS, CDR2 YYNGEE. V was shortened by 0 bases and J by 4 bases, with 14 bases between the two germline ends. CDR3 protein: CASSVGQPARNQPQHF. CDR3 coding DNA: TGTGCCAGCAGCGTAGGACAACCCGCGAGGAATCAGCCCCAGCATTTT.

This clone was found once. The gene calls are TRBV5-4 and TRBJ2-3; TRBD2 matches at 7 bases. With 0 bases clipped from V and 3 bases from J, the junction kept 4 bases outside the gene matches. Germline V gene lookup returns CDR1 SGHNT and CDR2 YYREEE (reference sequence). This CDR3 is built from 15 residues. DNA for the CDR3: TGTGCCAGCAGCTTGGATAGCGGGCTAACAGATACGCAGTATTTT. Amino acid sequence: CASSLDSGLTDTQYF.

V usage is TRBV7-2 and J usage is TRBJ2-7; D is perhaps TRBD2 (6 bases). The CDR3 has 16 amino acids. Germline CDR1 reads SGHTA; CDR2 reads FQGNSA. Trimming took off 5 bases at V and 6 bases at J, with 23 bases between the two ends. CDR3 region: CASSITSSQTRGEQYF. The CDR3 bases are TGTGCCAGCAGCATTACTAGCTCTCAAACCCGTGGCGAGCAGTACTTC.

This sequence joins TRBV6-1 and TRBJ2-6; D unclear. V shed 5 bases and J shed 2 bases, with 10 bases lying between them. The CDR3 consists of 15 residues. Germline loops: CDR1 MNHNS, CDR2 SASEGT. CDR3: CASSPDITGANVLTF. The CDR3 nucleotides read TGTGCCAGCAGTCCCGACATCACTGGGGCCAACGTCCTGACTTTC.

This clone has just a few counts. The chain uses TRBV28 and TRBJ2-7, with 7 bases fitting TRBD1. The CDR3 is made up of 14 amino acids. The V and J ends lost 6 bases and 3 bases, in that order; junction bases with no gene match: 8. CDR1 MDHEN and CDR2 SYDVKM come from the germline V gene. In DNA form, the CDR3 reads TGTGCCAGCAGGGGACAGACCCCCCTCTACGAGCAGTACTTC. This translates into CASRGQTPLYEQYF.

The genes are TRBV4-1 and TRBJ2-1; D might be TRBD1 or TRBD2, each matching 5 bases. CDR3 length equals 14 residues. CDR1 and CDR2 (germline): MGHRA, YSYEKL. V lost 4 bases and J 6 bases, leaving 13 bases between the germline ends. The DNA for the CDR3 is TGCGCCAGCAGCCCTGTAGGGACGGTCAATGAGCAGTTCTTC. Translating gives CASSPVGTVNEQFF.

J is TRBJ1-5 and V is TRBV6-5; D unresolved. The ends were cut back, 7 bases at V and 5 bases at J, with 15 bases in the middle. The germline V gene has CDR1 MNHEY and CDR2 SVGAGI. The CDR3 extends over 14 amino acids. CDR3 in DNA: TGTGCCAGCACCTCGGCCGCAGGTGATCAGCCCCAGCATTTT. It is translated as CASTSAAGDQPQHF.

The genes are TRBV4-1 and TRBJ1-2; D gene ambiguous. V was pared by 0 bases and J by 7 bases, with 9 bases between. This CDR3 contains 13 residues. Germline CDR1 MGHRA, CDR2 YSYEKL. The DNA of the CDR3 is TGCGCCAGCAGCCAAGATAAGCGGAGTGGCTACACCTTC. This codes for CASSQDKRSGYTF.

The chain is built from TRBV7-2 and TRBJ2-2; 8 nucleotides agree with TRBD1. The CDR3 length is 16 residues. Germline CDR1 reads SGHTA; CDR2 reads FQGNSA. The junction had 12 bases not matched to a gene; V was cut back by 5 bases and J by 7 bases. The CDR3 sequence: CASSPRGRGRGGELFF. The CDR3 DNA reads as TGTGCCAGCAGCCCTCGGGGCAGGGGGCGCGGCGGGGAGCTGTTTTTT.

The V and J genes are TRBV11-2 and TRBJ2-3; D ambiguous. The CDR3 loop spans 13 amino acids. Between the trimmed V and J ends, which lost 0 bases and 6 bases, there was a span of 7 bases. Germline V gene sequence: CDR1 SGHAT, CDR2 FQNNGV. The CDR3: CASSLEARDTQYF. In DNA, the CDR3 is TGTGCCAGCAGCTTAGAGGCGAGGGATACGCAGTATTTT.

The chain joins TRBV18 to TRBJ2-1; no reliable D call. Trimming pared 0 bases from V and 4 bases from J, leaving 7 bases between. The CDR3 is 14 residues long. CDR1 is KGHSH, CDR2 LQKENI, per germline. The CDR3 sequence is CASSPPMVYNEQFF. The CDR3 DNA reads as TGTGCCAGCTCACCACCGATGGTATACAATGAGCAGTTCTTC.

The V and J genes are TRBV18 and TRBJ2-3; D gene ambiguous. Germline assignment: CDR1 KGHSH and CDR2 LQKENI. V was trimmed by 6 bases and J by 1 base, leaving 11 bases between them. The CDR3 is made up of 14 amino acids. The CDR3 DNA follows: TGTGCCAGCTCCCCTGGGCAGGGCACAGATACGCAGTATTTT. As protein: CASSPGQGTDTQYF.